These 21 T cell receptor beta chains were sequenced from one sample in a study of human T cells and chemical hapten exposure. Each CDR3 protein is one row after TCRdb ran MiXCR on the RACE reads. The top ten clones hold 0.8% to 1% of a sample with about 120,000 distinct CDR3 sequences, about an eighth of them seen once. The sample's time point: patch test 1, 2 weeks after DPC sensitization. Treatment given: therapeutic diphenylcyclopropenone sensitization with weekly scalp DPC. The sequencing here drew on whole blood, taken in connection with sensitization to the hapten diphenylcyclopropenone (DPC). These receptors originate from a man younger than 35 with alopecia areata. Some clones in this sample may be carry-over from other donors' samples.

The chain has TRBV7-9 and TRBJ2-5, with TRBD1 identical over 7 bases. Germline V lookup: CDR1 SEHNR, CDR2 FQNEAQ (reference sequence). The CDR3 runs to 13 residues. Trimming cost V 5 bases and J 2 bases; bases outside gene matches: 2. The CDR3 DNA follows: TGTGCCAGCAGCACGGGACAGCAAGAGACCCAGTACTTC. Its protein product is CASSTGQQETQYF.

In this sample, this clonotype turned up a few times. The chain carries TRBV10-3 and TRBJ1-1; tentatively, D is TRBD1 (5 bases). The germline V gene encodes CDR1 ENHRY and CDR2 SYGVKD. V lost 4 bases to trimming and J lost 8 bases, with 8 bases between them. The length of the CDR3 is 11 residues. The CDR3 reads CAISAGTEAFF. CDR3 nucleotide sequence: TGTGCCATCAGTGCCGGGACGGAAGCTTTCTTT.

The table lists this clonotype with a few counts. The V and J genes are TRBV18 and TRBJ2-7; D tentatively fits TRBD1 or TRBD2 (5 bases each). V lost 0 bases and J lost 2, with 14 bases in between. The CDR3 has 16 amino acids. Germline assignment: CDR1 KGHSH and CDR2 LQKENI. The CDR3 loop is CASSPPGRGSAYEQYF. The CDR3 nucleotides are TGTGCCAGCTCACCACCGGGACGGGGAAGCGCCTACGAGCAGTACTTC.

This clonotype was found a few times. The V and J genes are TRBV4-1 and TRBJ2-5, with D perhaps TRBD1 or TRBD2 (5 bases each). Germline CDR1 MGHRA, CDR2 YSYEKL. The CDR3 length is 15 residues. Trimming took off 3 bases at V and 2 bases at J, with 13 bases between the two ends. The CDR3 reads CASSHPRGNQETQYF. The CDR3 coding sequence is TGCGCCAGCAGCCACCCCCGGGGCAATCAAGAGACCCAGTACTTC.

This chain links TRBV4-3 with TRBJ2-4, with 10 bases lining up with TRBD2. Germline V gene sequence: CDR1 LGHNA, CDR2 YSLEER. V lost 4 bases, J lost 8 bases, and 8 bases stayed unmatched. The CDR3 consists of 15 residues. CDR3 DNA: TGCGCCAGCAGCCCACAGCGGGGGGGCGGGTACATTCAGTACTTC. It codes for CASSPQRGGGYIQYF.

The rearrangement links TRBV29-1 to TRBJ2-1, with D perhaps matching TRBD2 (6 bases). Trimming pared 5 bases from V and 5 bases from J, leaving 13 bases between. Germline V gene lookup returns CDR1 SQVTM and CDR2 ANQGSEA. The CDR3 is made up of 13 amino acids. The CDR3, as DNA: TGCAGCGTTTGGCTAGCGTTACACAATGAGCAGTTCTTC. Translation gives CSVWLALHNEQFF.

The chain employs TRBV10-3 and TRBJ1-2; TRBD1 aligns across 10 bases. V was clipped by 7 bases and J by 5 bases; unmatched bases: 13. The CDR3 spans 16 residues. Looked up from germline, CDR1 is ENHRY and CDR2 is SYGVKD. CDR3: CAITRSGTGAEYGYTF. The CDR3 bases are TGTGCCATCACCCGCTCCGGGACAGGGGCCGAATATGGCTACACCTTC.

This clonotype appeared many times. The chain recombines TRBV5-4 with TRBJ2-2; 7 bases align to TRBD1. Germline V gene data show CDR1 as SGHNT and CDR2 as YYREEE (reference sequence). The CDR3 length is 15 residues. J was trimmed by 6 bases and V by 4 bases; bases with no gene match: 9. CDR3 protein: CASSTTGMGPGELFF. CDR3 DNA: TGTGCCAGCAGCACGACAGGGATGGGGCCCGGGGAGCTGTTTTTT.

This clonotype was counted ten times or more. V is TRBV5-4 and J is TRBJ2-1, with 9 bases that match TRBD2. The V gene's germline CDR1 is SGHNT and CDR2 YYREEE (reference sequence). Trimming removed 7 bases from V and 0 bases from J; junction bases left unmatched: 5. The CDR3 is made up of 15 amino acids. In nucleotides, the CDR3 is TGTGCCAGCGAGCAGCGGGGGGCCTCCTACAATGAGCAGTTCTTC. Its protein product is CASEQRGASYNEQFF.

In its sample, this clonotype was seen many times. The chain has TRBV19 and TRBJ2-1, with 9 bases that match TRBD2. The CDR3 totals 13 residues. The ends lost 6 bases at V and 14 bases at J; junction bases unmatched: 11. The germline V gene encodes CDR1 LNHDA and CDR2 SQIVND (reference sequence). The CDR3 bases are TGTGCCAGTAGGCGGACTAGCGCAACAAACAAGTTCTTC. Translating it yields CASRRTSATNKFF.

The rearrangement joins TRBV5-1 to TRBJ1-1; 7 bases agree with TRBD1. Looked up from germline, CDR1 is SGHRS and CDR2 is YFSETQ. The CDR3 runs to 14 residues. V lost 4 bases and J lost 4; bases outside the gene matches: 7. CDR3 protein: CASSPGTVATEAFF. In DNA, the CDR3 is TGCGCCAGCAGCCCCGGGACAGTGGCCACTGAAGCTTTCTTT.

This chain joins TRBV18 and TRBJ1-1, with a weak D call TRBD1 (6 bases). This CDR3 region has 15 residues. The V gene's germline CDR1 is KGHSH and CDR2 LQKENI. V was cut by 3 bases and J by 1 base, with 12 bases left in between. The CDR3 nucleotides read TGTGCCAGCTCACCTTACACGACAGGGAACACTGAAGCTTTCTTT. Translation: CASSPYTTGNTEAFF.

This clonotype turned up a few times. V usage is TRBV6-2 or TRBV6-3 and J usage is TRBJ2-7; 10 positions match TRBD1. CDR1 and CDR2 (germline): MNHEY, SVGEGT. There are 16 residues in the CDR3. The junction had 14 bases not matched to a gene; V was cut back by 7 bases and J by 5 bases. CDR3 DNA sequence: TGTGCCAGCAACTTGTCTGCCGGGACAGGGGAAAACGAGCAGTACTTC. Translating gives CASNLSAGTGENEQYF.

The V call is TRBV29-1, the J call TRBJ1-1; no firm D call. This CDR3 is 10 amino acids long. Trimming removed 1 base from V and 6 bases from J, with 3 bases in between. Germline lookup yields CDR1 SQVTM and CDR2 ANQGSEA. CDR3 sequence (DNA): TGCAGCGTTGAAGGGGCTGAAGCTTTCTTT. This sequence encodes CSVEGAEAFF. Based on the CDR3 plus reference TRBV29-1 and TRBJ1-1, the full variable domain is SAVISQKPSRDICQRGTSLTIQCQVDSQVTMMFWYRQQPGQSLTLIATANQGSEATYESGFVIDKFPISRPNLTFSTLTVSNMSPEDSSIYLCSVEGAEAFFGQGTRLTVV.

V usage is TRBV20-1 and J usage is TRBJ2-6; D is undetermined. The germline gives CDR1 DFQATT, CDR2 SNEGSKA (reference sequence). The germline V and J ends were trimmed by 0 bases and 0 bases, with 9 bases remaining between them. The CDR3 totals 16 residues. The CDR3 loop is CSARDQYGSGANVLTF. DNA for the CDR3: TGCAGTGCTAGAGATCAATACGGCTCTGGGGCCAACGTCCTGACTTTC.

This clonotype was counted only a few times. This chain links TRBV6-2 or TRBV6-3 with TRBJ2-7; D remains ambiguous. The CDR3 length is 14 residues. Germline CDR1 is MNHEY and CDR2 is SVGEGT. The ends were cut back, 8 bases at V and 2 bases at J, with 16 bases in the middle. In DNA form, the CDR3 reads TGTGCCAGCGAGGCGGCGGTGTCGGCCTACGAGCAGTACTTC. Its translation is CASEAAVSAYEQYF.

This clonotype has a count of ten or more. This sequence joins TRBV12-3 or TRBV12-4 and TRBJ1-4; TRBD1 is a possible D gene (6 bases). Trimming took off 6 bases at V and 6 bases at J, with 17 bases between the two ends. This CDR3 comprises 15 residues. Written as DNA, the CDR3 is TGTGCCAGCAGCCTACCGGGGGCAACACATGAAAAACTGTTTTTT. Translated, it gives CASSLPGATHEKLFF.

This clonotype was counted at least ten times. The chain links TRBV4-1 to TRBJ2-3; no clear D gene. This CDR3 has 14 residues. CDR1 is MGHRA and CDR2 is YSYEKL in the germline V gene. V shed 1 base and J shed 3 bases, with 8 bases lying between them. The chain's CDR3 is CASSQASFTDTQYF. CDR3 nucleotides: TGCGCCAGCAGCCAAGCCAGTTTTACAGATACGCAGTATTTT.

This clonotype has more than one count but fewer than ten. V and J are TRBV2 and TRBJ2-7, with TRBD1 identical over 10 bases. The J segment lost 0 bases and the V segment lost 6 bases, leaving 5 bases of the junction unmatched. The CDR3 length is 15 residues. CDR1 is SNHLY, CDR2 FYNNEI, per germline. The CDR3: CASSDRGLDSYEQYV. The CDR3, as DNA: TGTGCCAGCAGCGACAGGGGGCTTGACTCCTACGAGCAGTACGTC.

This clonotype has only a few counts. This chain connects TRBV5-6 to TRBJ2-2; TRBD1 is a possible D gene (5 bases). The germline gives CDR1 SGHDT, CDR2 YYEEEE. Trimming took off 1 base at V and 0 bases at J, with 10 bases between the two ends. CDR3 length: 16 residues. The CDR3 loop reads CASSLKGMANTGELFF. CDR3 coding DNA: TGTGCCAGCAGCTTGAAGGGGATGGCGAACACCGGGGAGCTGTTTTTT.

This clonotype was recorded a few times. The rearrangement joins TRBV9 to TRBJ2-7, with unresolved D. Germline V CDR1 and CDR2: SGDLS, YYNGEE. V was trimmed by 2 bases and J by 3 bases, leaving 9 bases between them. The CDR3 length is 13 residues. Here the CDR3 DNA reads TGTGCCAGCAGCGTTGAAGGTAACTACGAGCAGTACTTC. This encodes CASSVEGNYEQYF.